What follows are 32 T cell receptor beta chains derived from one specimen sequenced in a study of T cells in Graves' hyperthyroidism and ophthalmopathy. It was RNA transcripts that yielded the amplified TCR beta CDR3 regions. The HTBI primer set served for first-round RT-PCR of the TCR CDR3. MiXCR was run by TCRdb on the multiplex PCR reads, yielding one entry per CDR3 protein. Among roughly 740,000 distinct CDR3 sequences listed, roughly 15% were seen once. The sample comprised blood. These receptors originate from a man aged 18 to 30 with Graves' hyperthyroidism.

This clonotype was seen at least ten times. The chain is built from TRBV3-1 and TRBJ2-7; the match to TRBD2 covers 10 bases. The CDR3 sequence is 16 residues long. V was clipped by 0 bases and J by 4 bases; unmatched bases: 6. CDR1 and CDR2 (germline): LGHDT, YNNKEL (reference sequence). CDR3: CASSQDVASGSYEQYF. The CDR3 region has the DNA TGTGCCAGCAGCCAAGATGTCGCTAGCGGGAGTTACGAGCAGTACTTC.

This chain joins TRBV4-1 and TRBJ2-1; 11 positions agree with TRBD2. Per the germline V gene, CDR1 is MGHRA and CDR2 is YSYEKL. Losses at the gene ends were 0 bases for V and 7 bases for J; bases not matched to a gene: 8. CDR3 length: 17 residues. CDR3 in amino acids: CASSQETSGMGWNEQFF. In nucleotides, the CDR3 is TGCGCCAGCAGCCAAGAGACTAGCGGGATGGGGTGGAATGAGCAGTTCTTC.

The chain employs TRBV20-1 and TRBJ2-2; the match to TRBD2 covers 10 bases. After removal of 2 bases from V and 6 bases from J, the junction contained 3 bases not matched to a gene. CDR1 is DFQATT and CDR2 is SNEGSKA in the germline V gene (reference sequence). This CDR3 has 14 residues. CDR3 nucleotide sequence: TGCAGTGCTAGAAGTCTAGCGGGAGCCGGGGAGCTGTTTTTT. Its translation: CSARSLAGAGELFF.

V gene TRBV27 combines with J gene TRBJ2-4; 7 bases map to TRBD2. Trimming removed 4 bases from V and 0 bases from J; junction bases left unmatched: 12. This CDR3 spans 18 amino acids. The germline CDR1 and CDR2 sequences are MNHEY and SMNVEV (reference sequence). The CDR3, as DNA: TGTGCCAGCAGTTCCGACCTCGGGGGAGGGCCAGCCAAAAACATTCAGTACTTC. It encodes CASSSDLGGGPAKNIQYF.

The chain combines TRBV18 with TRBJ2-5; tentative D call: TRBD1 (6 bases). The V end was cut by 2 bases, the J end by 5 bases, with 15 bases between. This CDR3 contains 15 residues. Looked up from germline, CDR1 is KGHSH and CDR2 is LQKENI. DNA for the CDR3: TGTGCCAGCTCACCATTACAGGGAATGCAGGAGACCCAGTACTTC. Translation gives CASSPLQGMQETQYF.

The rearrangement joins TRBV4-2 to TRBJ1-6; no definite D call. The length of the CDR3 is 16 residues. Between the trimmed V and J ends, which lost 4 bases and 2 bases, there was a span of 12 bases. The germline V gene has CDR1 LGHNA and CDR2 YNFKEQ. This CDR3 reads CASSPRRATYNSPLHF. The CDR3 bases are TGTGCCAGCAGCCCTCGACGGGCCACCTATAATTCACCCCTCCACTTT.

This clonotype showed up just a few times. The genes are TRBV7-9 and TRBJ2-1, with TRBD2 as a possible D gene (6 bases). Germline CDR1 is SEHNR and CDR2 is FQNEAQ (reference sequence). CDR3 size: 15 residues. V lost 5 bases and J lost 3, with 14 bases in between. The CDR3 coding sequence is TGTGCCAGCAGCCCGCCGGGGGAACACTACAATGAGCAGTTCTTC. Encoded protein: CASSPPGEHYNEQFF.

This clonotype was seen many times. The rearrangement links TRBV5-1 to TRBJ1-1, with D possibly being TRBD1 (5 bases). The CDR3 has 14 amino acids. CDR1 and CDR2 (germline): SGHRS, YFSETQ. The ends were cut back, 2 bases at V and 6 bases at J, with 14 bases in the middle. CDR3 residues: CASSFVGGGAEAFF. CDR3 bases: TGCGCCAGCAGCTTCGTCGGGGGGGGAGCTGAAGCTTTCTTT.

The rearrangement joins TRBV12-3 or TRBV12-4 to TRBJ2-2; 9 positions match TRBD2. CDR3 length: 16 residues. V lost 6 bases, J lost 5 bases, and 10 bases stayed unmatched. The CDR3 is CASSLIAGVGTGELFF. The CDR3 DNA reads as TGTGCCAGCAGCCTGATAGCGGGAGTCGGGACCGGGGAGCTGTTTTTT.

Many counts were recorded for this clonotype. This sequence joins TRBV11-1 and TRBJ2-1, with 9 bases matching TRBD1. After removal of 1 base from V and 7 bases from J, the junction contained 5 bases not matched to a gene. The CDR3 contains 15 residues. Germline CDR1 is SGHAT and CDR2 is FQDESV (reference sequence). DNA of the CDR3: TGTGCCAGCAGCTTAGACAGGGGGCGTTATAATGAGCAGTTCTTC. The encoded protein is CASSLDRGRYNEQFF.

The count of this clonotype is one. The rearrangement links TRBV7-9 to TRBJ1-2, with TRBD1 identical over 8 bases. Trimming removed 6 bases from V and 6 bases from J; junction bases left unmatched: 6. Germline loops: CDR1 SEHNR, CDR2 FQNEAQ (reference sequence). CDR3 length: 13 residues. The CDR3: CASSYGQGNGYTF. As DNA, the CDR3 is TGTGCCAGCAGTTACGGACAGGGCAATGGCTACACCTTC. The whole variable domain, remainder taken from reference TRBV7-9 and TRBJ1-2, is DTGVSQNPRHKITKRGQNVTFRCDPISEHNRLYWYRQTLGQGPEFLTYFQNEAQLEKSRLLSDRFSAERPKGSFSTLEIQRTEQGDSAMYLCASSYGQGNGYTFGSGTRLTVV.

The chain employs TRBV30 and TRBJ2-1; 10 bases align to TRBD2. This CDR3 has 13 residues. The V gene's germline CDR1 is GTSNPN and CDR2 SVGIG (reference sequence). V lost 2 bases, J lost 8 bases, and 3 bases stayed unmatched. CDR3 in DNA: TGTGCCTGGAGTTGGCTAGCGGGAGATGAGCAGTTCTTC. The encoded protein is CAWSWLAGDEQFF. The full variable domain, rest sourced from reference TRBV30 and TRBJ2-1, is SQTIHQWPATLVQPVGSPLSLECTVEGTSNPNLYWYRQAAGRGLQLLFYSVGIGQISSEVPQNLSASRPQDRQFILSSKKLLLSDSGFYLCAWSWLAGDEQFFGPGTRLTVL.

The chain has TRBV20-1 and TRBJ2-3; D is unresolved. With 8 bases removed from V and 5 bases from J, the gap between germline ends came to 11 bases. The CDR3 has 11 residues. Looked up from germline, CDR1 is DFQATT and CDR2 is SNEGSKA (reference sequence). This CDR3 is CSFQRGDTQYF. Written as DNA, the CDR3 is TGCAGTTTCCAACGCGGAGATACGCAGTATTTT.

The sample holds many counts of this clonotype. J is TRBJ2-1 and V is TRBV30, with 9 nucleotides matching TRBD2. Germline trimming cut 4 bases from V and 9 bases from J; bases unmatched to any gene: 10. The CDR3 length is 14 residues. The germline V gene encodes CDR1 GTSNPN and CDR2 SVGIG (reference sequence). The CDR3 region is CAWMKREVGAEQFF. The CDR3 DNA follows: TGTGCCTGGATGAAGCGGGAGGTGGGGGCTGAGCAGTTCTTC.

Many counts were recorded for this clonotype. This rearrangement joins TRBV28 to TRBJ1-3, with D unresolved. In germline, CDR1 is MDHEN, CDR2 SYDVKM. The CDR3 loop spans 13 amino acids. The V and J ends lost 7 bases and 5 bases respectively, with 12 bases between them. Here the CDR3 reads CASINTVRNTIYF. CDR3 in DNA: TGTGCCAGCATTAACACAGTGCGAAACACCATATATTTT. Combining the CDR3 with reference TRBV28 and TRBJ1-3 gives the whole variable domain DVKVTQSSRYLVKRTGEKVFLECVQDMDHENMFWYRQDPGLGLRLIYFSYDVKMKEKGDIPEGYSVSREKKERFSLILESASTNQTSMYLCASINTVRNTIYFGEGSWLTVV.

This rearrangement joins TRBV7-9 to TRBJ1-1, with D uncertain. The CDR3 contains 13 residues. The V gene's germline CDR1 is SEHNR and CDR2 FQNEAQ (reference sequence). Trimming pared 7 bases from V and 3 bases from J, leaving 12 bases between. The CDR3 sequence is CASKKNPDTEAFF. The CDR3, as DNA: TGTGCCAGCAAGAAGAATCCGGACACTGAAGCTTTCTTT. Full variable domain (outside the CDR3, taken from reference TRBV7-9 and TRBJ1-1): DTGVSQNPRHKITKRGQNVTFRCDPISEHNRLYWYRQTLGQGPEFLTYFQNEAQLEKSRLLSDRFSAERPKGSFSTLEIQRTEQGDSAMYLCASKKNPDTEAFFGQGTRLTVV.

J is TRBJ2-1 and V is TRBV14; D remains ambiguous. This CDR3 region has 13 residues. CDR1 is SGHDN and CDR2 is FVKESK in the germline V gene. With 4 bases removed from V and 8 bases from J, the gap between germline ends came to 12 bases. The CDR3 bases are TGTGCCAGCAGCCGTAGGGCCTTCCATGAGCAGTTCTTC. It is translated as CASSRRAFHEQFF.

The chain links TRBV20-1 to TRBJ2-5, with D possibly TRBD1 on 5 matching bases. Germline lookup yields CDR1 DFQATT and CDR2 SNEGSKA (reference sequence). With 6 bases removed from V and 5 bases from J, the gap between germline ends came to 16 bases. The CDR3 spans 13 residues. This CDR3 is CSAAFWGVETQYF. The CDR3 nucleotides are TGCAGTGCCGCGTTTTGGGGCGTGGAGACCCAGTACTTC.

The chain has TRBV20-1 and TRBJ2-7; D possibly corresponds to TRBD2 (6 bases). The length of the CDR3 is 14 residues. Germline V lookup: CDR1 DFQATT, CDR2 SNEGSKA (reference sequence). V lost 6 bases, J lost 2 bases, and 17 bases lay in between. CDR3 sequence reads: CSARRGSSAYEQYF. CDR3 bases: TGCAGTGCCCGGAGGGGTAGCAGTGCCTACGAGCAGTACTTC.

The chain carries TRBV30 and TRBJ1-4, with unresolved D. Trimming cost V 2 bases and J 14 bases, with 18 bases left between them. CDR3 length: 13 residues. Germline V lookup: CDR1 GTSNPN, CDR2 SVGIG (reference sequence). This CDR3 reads CAWSTQLLGNLFF. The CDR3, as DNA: TGTGCCTGGAGTACTCAACTTCTAGGAAACCTGTTTTTT.

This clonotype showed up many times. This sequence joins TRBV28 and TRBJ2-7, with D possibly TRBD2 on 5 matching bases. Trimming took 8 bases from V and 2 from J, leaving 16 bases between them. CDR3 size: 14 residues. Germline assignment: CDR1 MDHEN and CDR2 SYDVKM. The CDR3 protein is CASRWGAGTYEQYF. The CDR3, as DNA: TGTGCCAGCCGCTGGGGAGCAGGCACCTACGAGCAGTACTTC.

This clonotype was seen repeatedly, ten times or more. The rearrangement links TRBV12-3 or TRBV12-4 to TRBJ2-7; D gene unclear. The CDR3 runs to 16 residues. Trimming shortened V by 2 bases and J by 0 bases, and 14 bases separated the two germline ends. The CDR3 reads CASSLSLVYSSYEQYF. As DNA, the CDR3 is TGTGCCAGCAGTTTATCCCTGGTATACAGCTCCTACGAGCAGTACTTC.

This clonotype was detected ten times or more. DNA of the CDR3: TGTGCCAGCAGTCCCCCACGGGCGGGAGTCGGAGAGATCGCAGATACGCAGTATTTT. It encodes CASSPPRAGVGEIADTQYF. The rearrangement uses TRBV28 and TRBJ2-3; 7 bases fit TRBD2. The ends lost 5 bases at V and 4 bases at J; junction bases unmatched: 21. Germline V gene data show CDR1 as MDHEN and CDR2 as SYDVKM. This CDR3 comprises 19 residues. The full variable domain, rest sourced from reference TRBV28 and TRBJ2-3, is DVKVTQSSRYLVKRTGEKVFLECVQDMDHENMFWYRQDPGLGLRLIYFSYDVKMKEKGDIPEGYSVSREKKERFSLILESASTNQTSMYLCASSPPRAGVGEIADTQYFGPGTRLTVL.

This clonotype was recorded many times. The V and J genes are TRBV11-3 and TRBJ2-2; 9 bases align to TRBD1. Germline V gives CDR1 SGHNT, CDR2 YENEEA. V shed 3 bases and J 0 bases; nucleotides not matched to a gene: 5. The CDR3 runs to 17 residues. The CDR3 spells CASSFRGQGPNTGELFF. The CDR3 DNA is TGTGCCAGCAGCTTCCGAGGACAGGGGCCGAACACCGGGGAGCTGTTTTTT.

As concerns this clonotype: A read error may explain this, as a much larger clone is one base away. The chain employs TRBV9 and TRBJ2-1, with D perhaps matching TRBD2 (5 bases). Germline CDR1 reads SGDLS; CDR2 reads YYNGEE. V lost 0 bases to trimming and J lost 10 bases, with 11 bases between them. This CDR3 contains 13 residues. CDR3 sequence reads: CASSVGLKGEQFF. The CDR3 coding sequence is TGTGCCAGCAGCGTAGGACTAAAAGGGGAGCAGTTCTTC.

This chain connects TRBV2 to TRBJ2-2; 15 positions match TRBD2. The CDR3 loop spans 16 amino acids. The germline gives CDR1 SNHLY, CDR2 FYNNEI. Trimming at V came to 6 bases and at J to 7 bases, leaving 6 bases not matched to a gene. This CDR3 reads CASSVGLAGGGGELFF. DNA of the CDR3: TGTGCCAGCAGCGTAGGACTAGCGGGAGGGGGCGGGGAGCTGTTTTTT.

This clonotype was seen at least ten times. The CDR3 DNA is TGTGCCAGCAGCATTAAACCGGGACAGGGCGCCGAAAAACTGTTTTTT. Its translation is CASSIKPGQGAEKLFF. The chain links TRBV7-8 to TRBJ1-4; 9 bases match TRBD1. The CDR3 consists of 16 residues. Germline trimming cut 5 bases from V and 8 bases from J; bases unmatched to any gene: 12. Germline lookup yields CDR1 SGHVS and CDR2 FQNEAQ.

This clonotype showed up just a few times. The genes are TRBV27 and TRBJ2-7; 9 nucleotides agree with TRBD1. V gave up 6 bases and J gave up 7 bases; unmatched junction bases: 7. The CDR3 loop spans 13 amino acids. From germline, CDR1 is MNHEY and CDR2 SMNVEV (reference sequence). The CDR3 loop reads CASRGTGSWEQYF. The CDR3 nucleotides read TGTGCCAGCAGGGGGACAGGGTCTTGGGAGCAGTACTTC.

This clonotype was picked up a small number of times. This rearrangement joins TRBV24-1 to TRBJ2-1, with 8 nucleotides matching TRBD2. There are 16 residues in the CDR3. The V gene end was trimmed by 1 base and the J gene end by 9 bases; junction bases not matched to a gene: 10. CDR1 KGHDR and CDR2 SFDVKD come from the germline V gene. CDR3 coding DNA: TGTGCCACCAGTGATTTAGGTGGGACTAGTCTTATTGAGCAGTTCTTC. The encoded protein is CATSDLGGTSLIEQFF.

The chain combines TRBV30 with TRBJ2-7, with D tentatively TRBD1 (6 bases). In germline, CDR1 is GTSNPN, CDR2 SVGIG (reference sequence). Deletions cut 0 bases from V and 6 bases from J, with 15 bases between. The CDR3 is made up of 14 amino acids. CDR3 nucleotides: TGTGCCTGGAGTGTAAAGGGGGTCCGGGGCGAGCAGTACTTC. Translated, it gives CAWSVKGVRGEQYF.

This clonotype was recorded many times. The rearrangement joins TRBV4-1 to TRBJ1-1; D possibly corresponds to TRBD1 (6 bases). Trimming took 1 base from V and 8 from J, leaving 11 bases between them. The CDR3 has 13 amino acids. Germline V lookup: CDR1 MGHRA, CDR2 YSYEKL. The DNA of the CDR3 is TGCGCCAGCAGCCAAGCGACAGGTCCAGAAGCTTTCTTT. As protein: CASSQATGPEAFF.

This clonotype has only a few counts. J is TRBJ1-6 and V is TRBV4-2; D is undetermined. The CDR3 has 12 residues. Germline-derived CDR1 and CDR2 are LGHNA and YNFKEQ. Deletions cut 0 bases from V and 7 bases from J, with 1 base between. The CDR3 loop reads CASSQENSPLHF. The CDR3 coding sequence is TGTGCCAGCAGCCAAGAGAATTCACCCCTCCACTTT.